This T cell receptor beta chain emerged from a study of beta chain features in type 1 diabetes. Findings of the study overall: Junctions at VDJ sites from type 1 diabetes patients had fewer insertions and more deletions. Shortening that was moderate but significant affected the TCRB CDR3s of Type 1 diabetes patients in all four CD4+ subsets.

The germline V gene encodes CDR1 GTSNPN and CDR2 SVGIG (reference sequence). The CDR3 runs 17 residues. The V and J ends lost 0 bases and 7 bases respectively, with 21 bases between them. This clone was counted only a few times. Its matching antigen is unknown. The authors took one heparinised blood draw, averaging approximately 110 mL, from each donor. TCRB transcripts that were expressed got sequenced, as all of the isolated RNA had been reverse transcribed. Only in-frame clones appear in the TCRdb table, and some are missing; sequencing was by immunoSEQ multiplex PCR. The sample lists around 710,000 clones, around 11% occurring once.

This TCR was recovered from a young man with type 1 diabetes. The genes are TRBV30 and TRBJ2-2; D is possibly TRBD1 (6 bases). The sequenced sample consisted of naive CD4+ T cells from blood. The CDR3 DNA follows: TGTGCCTGGAGTGTACTATACAGGGTCGACATGGGCGGGGAGCTGTTTTTT. As protein: CAWSVLYRVDMGGELFF.